These T cell receptor beta chains were read from a single sample in a study of spatial heterogeneity in lung cancer. MiXCR, applied by TCRdb to the 5' RACE reads, yields one record per CDR3 protein. The table shows 8,300 or so distinct CDR3 sequences, with more than 3.5% occurring only once. This sample comprised lung tumor tissue, obtained at surgery. The origin of the receptors is a female donor with early-stage non-small cell lung cancer. Each CDR3 is given with its conserved first and last residue. Clone size is stated in some rows and not others, as once, few, many or a class when expanded.

V gene	J gene	clone size	CDR3 protein
TRBV2	TRBJ2-1	medium-sized	CASSEATSPGNEQFF
TRBV7-2	TRBJ2-5	many	CASSLWDRETQYF
TRBV6-4	TRBJ1-5	-	CASSTLPPQPQHF
TRBV10-2	TRBJ2-2	medium-sized	CASRPDSRGGELFF
TRBV5-1	TRBJ2-7	many	CASSSSDRAAEQYF
TRBV7-2	TRBJ2-7	many	CASSLDWVGEQYF
TRBV4-2	TRBJ2-5	-	CASSQESGLETQYF
TRBV12-3/TRBV12-4	TRBJ1-6	-	CASSVGWITLHF
TRBV2	TRBJ1-5	medium-sized	CASRDGQGVARPQHF
TRBV5-1	TRBJ2-7	many	CASGTGQSSYEQYF
TRBV5-1	TRBJ2-7	medium-sized	CASSFGADSYEQYF
TRBV6-5	TRBJ2-6	many	CASRRVSGANVLTF
TRBV5-1	TRBJ2-3	medium-sized	CASSFWSTADTQYF
TRBV7-9	TRBJ2-5	many	CASSWGGETQYF
TRBV20-1	TRBJ2-7	many	CSARRTSEGSSYEQYF
TRBV6-5	TRBJ1-2	many	CASSTGGGTNYGYTF
TRBV7-3	TRBJ1-2	many	CASSLGNYGYTF
TRBV10-2	TRBJ2-7	many	CASSERVWQESTYEQYF
TRBV10-2	TRBJ1-3	medium-sized	CASSWGQGGGNTIYF
TRBV7-2	TRBJ2-7	many	CASSTWTSSYEQYF
TRBV5-1	TRBJ1-1	many	CASSSQGAGEAFF
TRBV18	TRBJ1-2	many	CASSLTGLNYGYTF
TRBV29-1	TRBJ1-4	many	CSVGGAEKLFF
TRBV11-2	TRBJ2-1	many	CASSRTSYNEQFF
TRBV10-2	TRBJ1-1	medium-sized	CASTGRNTEAFF
TRBV10-3	TRBJ1-2	many	CAISESQGNYGYTF
TRBV19	TRBJ2-1	medium-sized	CASSIQGSYNEQFF
TRBV14	TRBJ2-2	medium-sized	CASSRHPTGELFF
TRBV3-1	TRBJ2-1	many	CASSRLAPPRSYNEQFF
TRBV5-6	TRBJ2-1	many	CASSSSRGTVYNEQFF
TRBV5-6	TRBJ2-2	many	CASSLIRHTGELFF
TRBV24-1	TRBJ2-2	medium-sized	CATSEAGVTGELFF
TRBV20-1	TRBJ1-3	medium-sized	CLCLGGNTIYF